What follows describes a single T cell receptor beta chain. Its antigen is still unknown. The sample's time point: persistent/refractory GD, antithyroid drugs over 5 years with positive TRAb. RNA from PBMCs was the source of the TCR library. This sample was included in a study of regulatory T cells in long-lasting Graves disease. Study-wide results and caveats: Public clonotype sharing was higher in persistent than newly diagnosed patients.

Per germline, CDR1 MNHNS and CDR2 SASEGT. The CDR3 totals 13 residues. Trimming pared 8 bases from V and 4 bases from J, leaving 15 bases between. Construction of TCR beta libraries relied on iRepertoire HTBI primers and on Arm-PCR targeting CDR3 regions. TCRdb redid the calling of the multiplex PCR reads with MiXCR, one entry per CDR3 protein. The sample gives 600,000 to 800,000 distinct CDR3 sequences, roughly 30% of which show up once; roughly 41% is in the top ten. The material was peripheral blood mononuclear cells (PBMCs), obtained when the disease was refractory, from a patient treated with antithyroid drugs. The chain employs TRBV6-1 and TRBJ2-7; D possibly matches TRBD1 or TRBD2 (5 bases each). The sequence came from a female donor with Graves disease. The CDR3 coding sequence is TGTGCCAGCTCCCCTGGGGGTAGATACGAGCAGTACTTC. Translated, it gives CASSPGGRYEQYF.